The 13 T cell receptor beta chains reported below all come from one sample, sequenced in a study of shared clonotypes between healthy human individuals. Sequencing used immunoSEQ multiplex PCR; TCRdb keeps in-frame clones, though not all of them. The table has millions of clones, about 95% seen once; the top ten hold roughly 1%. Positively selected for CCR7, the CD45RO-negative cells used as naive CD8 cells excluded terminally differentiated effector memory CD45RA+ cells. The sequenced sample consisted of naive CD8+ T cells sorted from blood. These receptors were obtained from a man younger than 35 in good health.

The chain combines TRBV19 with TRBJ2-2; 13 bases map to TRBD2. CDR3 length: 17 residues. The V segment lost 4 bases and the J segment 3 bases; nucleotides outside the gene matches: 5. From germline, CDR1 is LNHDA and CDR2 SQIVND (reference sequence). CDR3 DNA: TGTGCCAGTAGTACTGGACTAGCGGGGGAACACACCGGGGAGCTGTTTTTT. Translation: CASSTGLAGEHTGELFF. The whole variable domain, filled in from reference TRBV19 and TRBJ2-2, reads DGGITQSPKYLFRKEGQNVTLSCEQNLNHDAMYWYRQDPGQGLRLIYYSQIVNDFQKGDIAEGYSVSREKKESFPLTVTSAQKNPTAFYLCASSTGLAGEHTGELFFGEGSRLTVL.

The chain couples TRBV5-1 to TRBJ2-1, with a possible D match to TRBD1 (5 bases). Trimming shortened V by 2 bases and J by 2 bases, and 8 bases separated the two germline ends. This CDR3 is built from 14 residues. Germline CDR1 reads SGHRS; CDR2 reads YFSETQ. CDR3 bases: TGCGCCAGCAGCTTTCAAGGGGCCTACAATGAGCAGTTCTTC. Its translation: CASSFQGAYNEQFF.

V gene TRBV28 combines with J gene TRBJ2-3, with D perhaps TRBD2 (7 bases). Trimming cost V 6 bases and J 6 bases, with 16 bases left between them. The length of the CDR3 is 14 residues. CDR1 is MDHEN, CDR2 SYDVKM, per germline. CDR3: CASSQGTTVDTQYF. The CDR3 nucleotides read TGTGCCAGCAGCCAGGGGACTACCGTTGATACGCAGTATTTT.

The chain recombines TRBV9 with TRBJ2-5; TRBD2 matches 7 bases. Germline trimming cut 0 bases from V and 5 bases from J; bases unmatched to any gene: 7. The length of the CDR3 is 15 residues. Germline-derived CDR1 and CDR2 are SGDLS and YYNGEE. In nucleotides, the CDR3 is TGTGCCAGCAGCGTAGCTGGACTAGGTTGGGAGACCCAGTACTTC. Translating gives CASSVAGLGWETQYF.

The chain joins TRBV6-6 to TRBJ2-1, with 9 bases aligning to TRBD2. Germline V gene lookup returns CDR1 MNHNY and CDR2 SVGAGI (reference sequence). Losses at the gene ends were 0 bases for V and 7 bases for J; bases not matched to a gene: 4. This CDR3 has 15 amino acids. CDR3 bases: TGTGCCAGCAGTTACTCTAGCGGGAGCTCTAATGAGCAGTTCTTC. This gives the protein CASSYSSGSSNEQFF.

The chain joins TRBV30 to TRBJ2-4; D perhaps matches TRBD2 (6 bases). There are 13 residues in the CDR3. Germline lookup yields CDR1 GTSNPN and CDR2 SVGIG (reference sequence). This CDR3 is CAAWGEVKNIQYF. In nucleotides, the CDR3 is TGTGCTGCATGGGGGGAAGTCAAAAACATTCAGTACTTC. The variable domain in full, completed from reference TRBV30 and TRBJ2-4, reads SQTIHQWPATLVQPVGSPLSLECTVEGTSNPNLYWYRQAAGRGLQLLFYSVGIGQISSEVPQNLSASRPQDRQFILSSKKLLLSDSGFYLCAAWGEVKNIQYFGAGTRLSVL.

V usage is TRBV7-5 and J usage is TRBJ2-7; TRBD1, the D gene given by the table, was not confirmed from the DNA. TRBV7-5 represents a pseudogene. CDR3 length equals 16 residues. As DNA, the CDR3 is TGTGCCAGAAGCTTAGCCCAGGGTCCCCCCTCCTACGAGCAGTACTTC. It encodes CARSLAQGPPSYEQYF.

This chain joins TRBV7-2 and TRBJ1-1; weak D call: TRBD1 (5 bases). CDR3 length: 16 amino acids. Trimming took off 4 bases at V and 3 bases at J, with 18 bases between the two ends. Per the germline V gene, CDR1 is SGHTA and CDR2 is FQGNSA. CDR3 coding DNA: TGTGCCAGCAGCTCCTCAGGGTTTCAAGTTGACACTGAAGCTTTCTTT. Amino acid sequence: CASSSSGFQVDTEAFF.

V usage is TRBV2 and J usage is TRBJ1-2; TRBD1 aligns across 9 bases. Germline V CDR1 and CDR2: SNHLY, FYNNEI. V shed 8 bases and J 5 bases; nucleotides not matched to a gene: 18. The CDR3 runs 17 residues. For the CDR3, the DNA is TGTGCCAGCCGTGGGGACAGGGCCGGTCCGGGGGGGTATGGCTACACCTTC. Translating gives CASRGDRAGPGGYGYTF.

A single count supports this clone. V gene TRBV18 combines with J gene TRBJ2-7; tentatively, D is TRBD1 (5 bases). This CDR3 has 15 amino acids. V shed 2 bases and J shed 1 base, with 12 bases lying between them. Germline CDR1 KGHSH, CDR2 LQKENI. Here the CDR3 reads CASSPGREASYEQYF. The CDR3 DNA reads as TGTGCCAGCTCACCAGGCAGGGAAGCTTCCTACGAGCAGTACTTC.

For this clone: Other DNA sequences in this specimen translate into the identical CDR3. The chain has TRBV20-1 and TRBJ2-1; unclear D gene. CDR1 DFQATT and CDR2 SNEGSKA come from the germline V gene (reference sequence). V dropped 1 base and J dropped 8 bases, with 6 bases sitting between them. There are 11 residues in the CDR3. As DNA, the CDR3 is TGCAGTGCTAGAGTAGTTGATGAGCAGTTCTTC. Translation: CSARVVDEQFF.

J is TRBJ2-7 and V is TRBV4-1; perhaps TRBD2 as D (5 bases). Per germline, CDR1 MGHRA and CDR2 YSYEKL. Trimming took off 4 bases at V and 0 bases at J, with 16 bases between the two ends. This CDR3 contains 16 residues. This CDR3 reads CASSPRRGGASYEQYF. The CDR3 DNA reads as TGCGCCAGCAGCCCCCGGCGTGGAGGCGCCTCCTACGAGCAGTACTTC.

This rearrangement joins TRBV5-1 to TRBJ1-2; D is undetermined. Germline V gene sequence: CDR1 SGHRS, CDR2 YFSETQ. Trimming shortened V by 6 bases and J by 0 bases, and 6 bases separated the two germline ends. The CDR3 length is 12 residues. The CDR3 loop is CASKATNYGYTF. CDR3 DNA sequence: TGCGCCAGCAAGGCCACTAACTATGGCTACACCTTC.